The 25 T cell receptor beta chains reported below all come from one sample, sequenced in a study of CD8 T cells in ankylosing spondylitis. TCRdb called the 5' RACE reads again in MiXCR, with one record for every CDR3 protein. The data show a few hundred thousand distinct CDR3 sequences, roughly 20% seen once. The sample consisted of blood, either unsorted or a sorted T cell fraction (not recorded which). The receptors derive from a male donor with ankylosing spondylitis or in good health (not recorded which).

The table lists this clonotype with many counts. The chain couples TRBV12-3 or TRBV12-4 to TRBJ1-5; D call uncertain. The CDR3 sequence is 14 residues long. V was trimmed by 0 bases and J by 7 bases, leaving 10 bases between them. This CDR3 reads CASSLAPGGQPQHF. The CDR3 nucleotides read TGTGCCAGCAGTTTAGCCCCGGGAGGGCAGCCCCAGCATTTT.

The chain uses TRBV2 and TRBJ2-2; no clear D. The V end was cut by 9 bases, the J end by 6 bases, with 11 bases between. The germline V gene encodes CDR1 SNHLY and CDR2 FYNNEI. This CDR3 has 12 amino acids. The CDR3 region is CARANGPGELFF. DNA of the CDR3: TGTGCCAGGGCCAACGGCCCCGGGGAGCTGTTTTTT. Supplemented by reference TRBV2 and TRBJ2-2, the full variable domain reads EPEVTQTPSHQVTQMGQEVILRCVPISNHLYFYWYRQILGQKVEFLVSFYNNEISEKSEIFDDQFSVERPDGSNFTLKIRSTKLEDSAMYFCARANGPGELFFGEGSRLTVL.

The chain combines TRBV29-1 with TRBJ1-1; tentative D call: TRBD1 (6 bases). This CDR3 has 11 residues. The germline V gene has CDR1 SQVTM and CDR2 ANQGSEA. V was pared by 7 bases and J by 7 bases, with 13 bases between. The CDR3, as DNA: TGCAGCGCTGGTAGGGGGGATGAAGCTTTCTTT. Translation gives CSAGRGDEAFF.

The chain joins TRBV28 to TRBJ2-7, with D possibly being TRBD1 or TRBD2 (5 bases each). Germline V gene lookup returns CDR1 MDHEN and CDR2 SYDVKM. Between the trimmed V and J ends, which lost 6 bases and 6 bases, there was a span of 18 bases. CDR3 length: 14 amino acids. The CDR3, as DNA: TGTGCCAGCAGCTCCCCAGTGGGGGAACCCGAGCAGTACTTC. The encoded protein is CASSSPVGEPEQYF.

This clonotype was seen a few times. The gene calls are TRBV2 and TRBJ2-1, with 10 nucleotides matching TRBD1. The CDR3 runs to 17 residues. V trimming: 4 bases; J trimming: 5 bases; junction bases outside the gene matches: 11. In germline, CDR1 is SNHLY, CDR2 FYNNEI. The CDR3, as DNA: TGTGCCAGCAGTGGCCTTACCGGGACAGGGGACAACAATGAGCAGTTCTTC. It encodes CASSGLTGTGDNNEQFF.

This clonotype was detected only a few times. The chain links TRBV5-5 to TRBJ1-1; D perhaps matches TRBD1 (5 bases). V was clipped by 1 base and J by 1 base, with 11 bases between them. The CDR3 totals 15 residues. The germline CDR1 and CDR2 sequences are SGHKS and YYEKEE (reference sequence). The CDR3 reads CASSLPWGGNTEAFF. CDR3 sequence (DNA): TGTGCCAGCAGCTTGCCTTGGGGGGGGAACACTGAAGCTTTCTTT.

The chain links TRBV5-6 to TRBJ1-2, with D perhaps TRBD1 (5 bases). The germline V gene has CDR1 SGHDT and CDR2 YYEEEE. V was pared by 5 bases and J by 4 bases, with 18 bases between. The CDR3 length is 15 residues. CDR3 sequence (DNA): TGTGCCAGCAGTTGGGGGGAGAGGGTTGGCTATGGCTACACCTTC. This translates into CASSWGERVGYGYTF.

This clonotype was found a few times. The J gene is TRBJ2-7, the V gene TRBV20-1; perhaps TRBD1 as D (6 bases). From germline, CDR1 is DFQATT and CDR2 SNEGSKA (reference sequence). The length of the CDR3 is 14 residues. Trimming removed 6 bases from V and 3 bases from J, with 18 bases in between. The CDR3 DNA reads as TGCAGTGCAAAAATCAGGGGACAATACTACGAGCAGTACTTC. Its translation is CSAKIRGQYYEQYF.

This clonotype was detected a few times. V is TRBV6-1 and J is TRBJ2-5; TRBD2 aligns across 10 bases. This CDR3 is 16 amino acids long. CDR1 MNHNS and CDR2 SASEGT come from the germline V gene. V was clipped by 5 bases and J by 0 bases; unmatched bases: 6. DNA for the CDR3: TGTGCCAGCAGTCCGGGGACTAGCGTGTACCAAGAGACCCAGTACTTC. This codes for CASSPGTSVYQETQYF.

This clonotype came up a few times. The chain combines TRBV29-1 with TRBJ1-1; no clear D. The CDR3 spans 13 residues. Germline V CDR1 and CDR2: SQVTM, ANQGSEA. Trimming left V 0 bases short and J 2 bases short, with 7 bases between. This CDR3 is CSVEENLNTEAFF. The DNA for the CDR3 is TGCAGCGTTGAAGAAAATCTAAACACTGAAGCTTTCTTT.

This clonotype was seen repeatedly, ten times or more. This chain links TRBV12-3 or TRBV12-4 with TRBJ1-1; TRBD1 is a possible D gene (6 bases). The CDR3 extends over 15 amino acids. V lost 0 bases, J lost 0 bases, and 8 bases lay in between. CDR3 DNA: TGTGCCAGCAGTTTAGCGGGGGGCATGAACACTGAAGCTTTCTTT. Residues: CASSLAGGMNTEAFF.

The rearrangement uses TRBV12-3 or TRBV12-4 and TRBJ2-5; 9 bases line up with TRBD1. Germline trimming cut 5 bases from V and 14 bases from J; bases unmatched to any gene: 9. This CDR3 region has 12 residues. DNA for the CDR3: TGTGCCAGCAGTGCTCCGGGACAGGGTTTCTACTTC. Translating gives CASSAPGQGFYF.

This clonotype was recorded at least ten times. The CDR3 loop reads CSVVTGGAYEQYF. As DNA, the CDR3 is TGCAGCGTGGTGACAGGAGGGGCCTACGAGCAGTACTTC. This sequence joins TRBV29-1 and TRBJ2-7; D assignment may be TRBD1 or TRBD2 (6 bases each). This CDR3 has 13 residues. Germline CDR1 SQVTM, CDR2 ANQGSEA. V was shortened by 6 bases and J by 2 bases, with 14 bases between the two germline ends.

The chain is built from TRBV7-8 and TRBJ2-1; D possibly corresponds to TRBD2 (5 bases). Germline V CDR1 and CDR2: SGHVS, FQNEAQ. Trimming removed 5 bases from V and 1 base from J, with 12 bases in between. The CDR3 runs to 15 residues. The CDR3 DNA sequence: TGTGCCAGCAGCCTCACTCCGGGATCCTACAATGAGCAGTTCTTC. It codes for CASSLTPGSYNEQFF. The full variable domain, in which reference TRBV7-8 and TRBJ2-1 provide the parts outside the CDR3, is GAGVSQSPRYKVAKRGQDVALRCDPISGHVSLFWYQQALGQGPEFLTYFQNEAQLDKSGLPSDRFFAERPEGSVSTLKIQRTQQEDSAVYLCASSLTPGSYNEQFFGPGTRLTVL.

The chain links TRBV5-5 to TRBJ2-1; maybe TRBD2 (6 bases). CDR1 and CDR2 (germline): SGHKS, YYEKEE (reference sequence). CDR3 size: 15 residues. V gave up 3 bases and J gave up 0 bases, with 10 bases separating them. The CDR3 region is CASSSPRDSYNEQFF. The CDR3 DNA reads TGTGCCAGCAGCTCCCCGCGGGACTCCTACAATGAGCAGTTCTTC.

This clonotype has only a few counts. This chain uses TRBV28 with TRBJ2-3; D is undetermined. V was shortened by 0 bases and J by 0 bases, with 4 bases between the two germline ends. Germline lookup yields CDR1 MDHEN and CDR2 SYDVKM. The CDR3 sequence is 14 residues long. This chain's CDR3 is CASSLWLSTDTQYF. The CDR3 bases are TGTGCCAGCAGTTTATGGCTCAGCACAGATACGCAGTATTTT. Variable domain in full (rest from reference TRBV28 and TRBJ2-3): DVKVTQSSRYLVKRTGEKVFLECVQDMDHENMFWYRQDPGLGLRLIYFSYDVKMKEKGDIPEGYSVSREKKERFSLILESASTNQTSMYLCASSLWLSTDTQYFGPGTRLTVL.

This clonotype appeared a few times. The chain uses TRBV4-2 and TRBJ2-3; the match to TRBD2 covers 8 bases. This CDR3 is 16 amino acids long. J was trimmed by 6 bases and V by 6 bases; bases with no gene match: 14. Germline V CDR1 and CDR2: LGHNA, YNFKEQ. The CDR3 DNA is TGTGCCAGCAGTGATGAGATGGGACTAGAGCAGGATACGCAGTATTTT. It encodes CASSDEMGLEQDTQYF.

The sample holds many counts of this clonotype. The V call is TRBV12-3 or TRBV12-4, the J call TRBJ1-2; D is ambiguous. The CDR3 loop spans 14 amino acids. With 6 bases removed from V and 4 bases from J, the gap between germline ends came to 15 bases. The CDR3 sequence: CASSHRNRFYGYTF. For the CDR3, the DNA is TGTGCCAGCAGCCACCGGAATCGTTTCTATGGCTACACCTTC.

The V call is TRBV7-9, the J call TRBJ1-2; the D is unclear. The CDR3 extends over 13 amino acids. The V gene lost 3 bases and the J gene lost 4 bases, with 9 bases spanning the gap. The germline V gene has CDR1 SEHNR and CDR2 FQNEAQ (reference sequence). Here the CDR3 reads CASSLGDFYGYTF. DNA for the CDR3: TGTGCCAGCAGCTTGGGTGATTTCTATGGCTACACCTTC.

The chain uses TRBV12-3 or TRBV12-4 and TRBJ1-5; 8 nucleotides match TRBD1. The CDR3 loop spans 15 amino acids. The V gene end was trimmed by 5 bases and the J gene end by 5 bases; junction bases not matched to a gene: 8. CDR3 sequence (DNA): TGTGCCAGCAGTCGAACAGGGGGAGTCGATCAGCCCCAGCATTTT. Residues: CASSRTGGVDQPQHF.

The rearrangement uses TRBV20-1 and TRBJ1-2, with 7 bases identical to TRBD1. The V gene's germline CDR1 is DFQATT and CDR2 SNEGSKA (reference sequence). The CDR3 sequence is 16 residues long. V lost 6 bases, J lost 8 bases, and 21 bases stayed unmatched. CDR3 coding DNA: TGCAGTGCGTACGACAGGGCCAAAGGTCCTTCAGCGGGCTACACCTTC. This translates into CSAYDRAKGPSAGYTF.

The V gene is TRBV6-5, the J gene TRBJ1-1; D is undetermined. The length of the CDR3 is 13 residues. Germline V gives CDR1 MNHEY, CDR2 SVGAGI. V gave up 2 bases and J gave up 4 bases, with 8 bases separating them. Here the CDR3 reads CASSYGKGTEAFF. DNA for the CDR3: TGTGCCAGCAGTTACGGGAAAGGCACTGAAGCTTTCTTT.

The table lists this clonotype with many counts. V gene TRBV15 combines with J gene TRBJ2-2; D is unclear. The CDR3 has 13 residues. The V end lost 5 bases, the J end lost 7 bases, and 11 bases lay between the germline ends. CDR1 and CDR2 (germline): LNHNV, YYDKDF (reference sequence). The CDR3 reads CATSDGWSGELFF. In DNA, the CDR3 is TGTGCCACCAGCGACGGCTGGAGCGGGGAGCTGTTTTTT.

The V gene is TRBV2, the J gene TRBJ2-7; the D gene is possibly TRBD2 (7 bases). CDR3 size: 16 residues. V was pared by 1 base and J by 0 bases, with 13 bases between. In germline, CDR1 is SNHLY, CDR2 FYNNEI. The CDR3 nucleotides read TGTGCCAGCAGTGAAGAGGGGGGGGACGGCTCCTACGAGCAGTACTTC. Protein sequence: CASSEEGGDGSYEQYF.

This clonotype showed up just a few times. The gene calls are TRBV12-3 or TRBV12-4 and TRBJ2-7; a possible D gene is TRBD2 (6 bases). The V end was cut by 9 bases, the J end by 3 bases, with 12 bases between. There are 12 residues in the CDR3. CDR3 DNA sequence: TGTGCCAGTGGTGGAGGGCGCTACGAGCAGTACTTC. Its translation: CASGGGRYEQYF.